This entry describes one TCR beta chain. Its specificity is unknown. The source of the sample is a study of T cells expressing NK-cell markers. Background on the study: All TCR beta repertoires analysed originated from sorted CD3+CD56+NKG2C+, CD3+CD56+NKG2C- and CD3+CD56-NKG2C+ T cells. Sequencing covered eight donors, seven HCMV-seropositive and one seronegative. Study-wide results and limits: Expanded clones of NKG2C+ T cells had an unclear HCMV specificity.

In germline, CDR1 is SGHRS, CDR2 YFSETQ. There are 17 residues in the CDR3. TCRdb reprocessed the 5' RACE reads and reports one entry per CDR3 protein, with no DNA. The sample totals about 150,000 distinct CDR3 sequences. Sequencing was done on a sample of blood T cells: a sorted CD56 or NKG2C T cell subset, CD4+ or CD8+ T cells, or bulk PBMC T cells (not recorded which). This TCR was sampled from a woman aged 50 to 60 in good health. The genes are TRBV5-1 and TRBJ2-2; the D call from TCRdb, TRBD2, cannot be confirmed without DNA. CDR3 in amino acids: CASSFRLAGGETGELFF.